The 21 T cell receptor beta chains in this list originate from one sample, sequenced in a study of T-cell reconstitution after alpha-beta-depleted transplantation in children. Preparation of the TCRbeta library was carried out with unique molecular identifiers. TCRdb ran MiXCR on the PCR reads and lists one entry per CDR3 protein. Seen here are fewer than 550,000 distinct CDR3 sequences, 16% observed once, and the top ten hold approximately 28%. The input for sequencing was PBMCs, mostly from graft donor cells, taken 360 days after TCRalphabeta/CD19-depleted stem cell transplant. The source of these receptors is a boy less than two years old who had a stem cell transplant for Wiskott-Aldrich syndrome, so the T cells may come from the graft donor.

CDR3 coding DNA: TGTGCCAGCAGTTCGAAGTGGGGACTAGCGGTGAACACCGGGGAGCTGTTTTTT. This translates into CASSSKWGLAVNTGELFF. J is TRBJ2-2 and V is TRBV11-2; 11 bases line up with TRBD2. The J segment lost 1 base and the V segment lost 6 bases, leaving 10 bases of the junction unmatched. Per germline, CDR1 SGHAT and CDR2 FQNNGV. This CDR3 has 18 residues.

This clonotype was observed a few times. The V call is TRBV20-1, the J call TRBJ2-7, with D uncertain. Germline CDR1 is DFQATT and CDR2 is SNEGSKA (reference sequence). V lost 7 bases, J lost 2 bases, and 12 bases lay in between. This CDR3 contains 12 residues. The CDR3 reads CSVSAQTYEQYF. The CDR3 DNA is TGCAGTGTATCAGCTCAGACCTACGAGCAGTACTTC.

This clonotype was seen a handful of times. The CDR3 nucleotides read TGCGCCAGCAGCGTTGTGGGAGTTCGGACAGATACGCAGTATTTT. This sequence encodes CASSVVGVRTDTQYF. The chain recombines TRBV4-1 with TRBJ2-3; D may be TRBD2 (5 bases). The CDR3 spans 15 residues. V lost 5 bases and J lost 3, with 15 bases in between. The germline V gene encodes CDR1 MGHRA and CDR2 YSYEKL.

The rearrangement links TRBV3-1 to TRBJ2-3; the D gene is possibly TRBD2 (7 bases). The CDR3 sequence is 12 residues long. Trimming left V 1 base short and J 14 bases short, with 13 bases between. Germline lookup yields CDR1 LGHDT and CDR2 YNNKEL (reference sequence). CDR3 sequence: CASSQGGGRGYF. The CDR3 DNA is TGTGCCAGCAGCCAAGGGGGGGGGCGAGGGTATTTT.

This clonotype was recorded a few times. The chain carries TRBV11-2 and TRBJ2-2; 7 bases fit TRBD2. The germline CDR1 and CDR2 sequences are SGHAT and FQNNGV. The junction had 5 bases not matched to a gene; V was cut back by 4 bases and J by 6 bases. This CDR3 comprises 14 residues. DNA for the CDR3: TGTGCCAGCAGCTCTCCCCGGGGGGCCGGGGAGCTGTTTTTT. Encoded protein: CASSSPRGAGELFF.

The rearrangement joins TRBV6-1 to TRBJ2-7, with 7 nucleotides matching TRBD1. Germline-derived CDR1 and CDR2 are MNHNS and SASEGT. J lost 2 bases, V lost 4 bases, and 11 bases had no gene match. This CDR3 is built from 16 residues. This chain's CDR3 is CASSASRDSGTYEQYF. DNA of the CDR3: TGTGCCAGCAGTGCAAGCCGGGACAGTGGAACCTACGAGCAGTACTTC.

The rearrangement joins TRBV5-1 to TRBJ2-2, with 9 bases matching TRBD2. The CDR3 has 16 residues. The germline gives CDR1 SGHRS, CDR2 YFSETQ. The V segment lost 3 bases and the J segment 1 base; nucleotides outside the gene matches: 4. CDR3 sequence: CASSSASGKNTGELFF. The CDR3, as DNA: TGCGCCAGCAGCTCTGCTAGCGGGAAGAACACCGGGGAGCTGTTTTTT. Complete variable domain (other parts from reference TRBV5-1 and TRBJ2-2): KAGVTQTPRYLIKTRGQQVTLSCSPISGHRSVSWYQQTPGQGLQFLFEYFSETQRNKGNFPGRFSGRQFSNSRSEMNVSTLELGDSALYLCASSSASGKNTGELFFGEGSRLTVL.

This sequence joins TRBV10-3 and TRBJ2-5; D is possibly TRBD1 (6 bases). Trimming took 10 bases from V and 3 from J, leaving 15 bases between them. Germline values: CDR1 ENHRY, CDR2 SYGVKD. This CDR3 is 13 amino acids long. As DNA, the CDR3 is TGTGCCACCAAGAGGGGGTCCGAAGAGACCCAGTACTTC. It is translated as CATKRGSEETQYF.

This clonotype has only a few counts. The chain combines TRBV12-3 or TRBV12-4 with TRBJ2-5; D possibly corresponds to TRBD2 (6 bases). The V gene lost 7 bases and the J gene lost 4 bases, with 13 bases spanning the gap. The CDR3 extends over 13 amino acids. For the CDR3, the DNA is TGTGCCAGCACCGATCTGGGAGGAGAGACCCAGTACTTC. The encoded protein is CASTDLGGETQYF.

V usage is TRBV5-1 and J usage is TRBJ2-1, with 10 bases matching TRBD2. With 1 base clipped from V and 2 bases from J, the junction kept 6 bases outside the gene matches. There are 17 residues in the CDR3. Germline assignment: CDR1 SGHRS and CDR2 YFSETQ. This CDR3 is CASSLITGLAAYNEQFF. The CDR3 DNA is TGCGCCAGCAGCTTGATAACCGGACTAGCGGCCTACAATGAGCAGTTCTTC.

This clonotype has a handful of counts. The CDR3 sequence is CASSWTPNTEAFF. The CDR3 DNA reads TGTGCCAGCAGCTGGACACCAAACACTGAAGCTTTCTTT. The chain recombines TRBV5-5 with TRBJ1-1; the D gene is possibly TRBD1 (5 bases). The CDR3 loop spans 13 amino acids. Trimming took off 3 bases at V and 2 bases at J, with 8 bases between the two ends. Germline CDR1 and CDR2: SGHKS and YYEKEE (reference sequence). Combining the CDR3 with reference TRBV5-5 and TRBJ1-1 gives the whole variable domain DAGVTQSPTHLIKTRGQQVTLRCSPISGHKSVSWYQQVLGQGPQFIFQYYEKEERGRGNFPDRFSARQFPNYSSELNVNALLLGDSALYLCASSWTPNTEAFFGQGTRLTVV.

In DNA form, the CDR3 reads TGTGCCAGCAGTTTATCGGGACAGTACGAGCAGTACTTC. Protein product: CASSLSGQYEQYF. The gene calls are TRBV12-3 or TRBV12-4 and TRBJ2-7; TRBD1 matches at 7 bases. The CDR3 totals 13 residues. The V and J ends lost 2 bases and 4 bases, in that order; junction bases with no gene match: 2.

The chain recombines TRBV12-3 or TRBV12-4 with TRBJ2-1; possibly TRBD1 for D (7 bases). This CDR3 is built from 13 residues. V was cut by 3 bases and J by 16 bases, with 19 bases left in between. The CDR3 here is CASSLEGRDRAFF. CDR3 in DNA: TGTGCCAGCAGTTTGGAGGGTAGGGACAGAGCTTTCTTC.

This clonotype is judged medium-sized. The rearrangement links TRBV18 to TRBJ1-2; no clear D gene. Trimming removed 0 bases from V and 5 bases from J, with 7 bases in between. Germline CDR1 and CDR2: KGHSH and LQKENI. CDR3 length: 13 residues. CDR3 nucleotide sequence: TGTGCCAGCTCACCACCGGAAGTTTATGGCTACACCTTC. Amino acid sequence: CASSPPEVYGYTF. Full variable domain (rest looked up from reference TRBV18 and TRBJ1-2): NAGVMQNPRHLVRRRGQEARLRCSPMKGHSHVYWYRQLPEEGLKFMVYLQKENIIDESGMPKERFSAEFPKEGPSILRIQQVVRGDSAAYFCASSPPEVYGYTFGSGTRLTVV.

V usage is TRBV11-2 and J usage is TRBJ2-7, with unresolved D. The germline V and J ends were trimmed by 2 bases and 5 bases, with 13 bases remaining between them. Germline loops: CDR1 SGHAT, CDR2 FQNNGV. The CDR3 is 14 residues long. CDR3 amino acids: CASSLLLGKHEQYF. Here the CDR3 DNA reads TGTGCCAGCAGCTTACTGCTAGGGAAGCACGAGCAGTACTTC. Combining the CDR3 with reference TRBV11-2 and TRBJ2-7 gives the whole variable domain EAGVAQSPRYKIIEKRQSVAFWCNPISGHATLYWYQQILGQGPKLLIQFQNNGVVDDSQLPKDRFSAERLKGVDSTLKIQPAKLEDSAVYLCASSLLLGKHEQYFGPGTRLTVT.

CDR3 nucleotides: TGCGCCAGCAGAGAATACAGGGCCTACGAGCAGTACTTC. As protein: CASREYRAYEQYF. This sequence joins TRBV5-1 and TRBJ2-7; D may be TRBD1 (6 bases). Trimming removed 5 bases from V and 2 bases from J, with 11 bases in between. The CDR3 is made up of 13 amino acids. The germline gives CDR1 SGHRS, CDR2 YFSETQ.

The chain links TRBV5-1 to TRBJ2-5; tentatively, D is TRBD1 (5 bases). The CDR3 is made up of 13 amino acids. Germline values: CDR1 SGHRS, CDR2 YFSETQ. The V end was cut by 4 bases, the J end by 7 bases, with 14 bases between. The CDR3 DNA reads TGCGCCAGCAGCACAGACAGCCTGGGGACCCAGTACTTC. It yields the protein CASSTDSLGTQYF.

This chain connects TRBV3-1 to TRBJ1-6; no firm D call. Germline values: CDR1 LGHDT, CDR2 YNNKEL (reference sequence). The CDR3 runs 15 residues. V was cut by 5 bases and J by 0 bases, with 8 bases left in between. The CDR3 DNA reads TGTGCCAGCAGCGGTTTAAGCTCCTATAATTCACCCCTCCACTTT. It is translated as CASSGLSSYNSPLHF.

This clonotype was recorded many times. The chain recombines TRBV12-3 or TRBV12-4 with TRBJ2-3, with D possibly called TRBD1 or TRBD2 (5 bases each). The V gene lost 5 bases and the J gene lost 5 bases, with 17 bases spanning the gap. The CDR3 is 15 residues long. The CDR3 DNA is TGTGCCAGCAGTCCCGGGGCTCTTGCTGAAGATACGCAGTATTTT. This sequence encodes CASSPGALAEDTQYF.

This clonotype was recorded a few times. The gene calls are TRBV9 and TRBJ1-2; D is undetermined. This CDR3 comprises 13 residues. Trimming took off 0 bases at V and 2 bases at J, with 5 bases between the two ends. Germline V gene data show CDR1 as SGDLS and CDR2 as YYNGEE. The CDR3 nucleotides read TGTGCCAGCAGCGTAGACATGAACTATGGCTACACCTTC. Amino acid sequence: CASSVDMNYGYTF. The full variable domain, in which reference TRBV9 and TRBJ1-2 provide the parts outside the CDR3, is DSGVTQTPKHLITATGQRVTLRCSPRSGDLSVYWYQQSLDQGLQFLIQYYNGEERAKGNILERFSAQQFPDLHSELNLSSLELGDSALYFCASSVDMNYGYTFGSGTRLTVV.

This clonotype has ten or more counts. The rearrangement links TRBV4-3 to TRBJ2-1; 11 bases are a match to TRBD2. The junction had 6 bases not matched to a gene; V was cut back by 4 bases and J by 7 bases. The CDR3 contains 15 residues. The germline V gene encodes CDR1 LGHNA and CDR2 YSLEER. The chain's CDR3 is CASSLLAGGGNEQFF. CDR3 bases: TGCGCCAGCAGCCTTCTAGCGGGAGGAGGGAATGAGCAGTTCTTC.